This T cell receptor (beta chain) was sequenced for a study of CD8+ T cells in alopecia areata. Following extraction, RNA underwent reverse transcription to cDNA, which served as the sequencing template. Sequenced by immunoSEQ multiplex PCR; TCRdb stores in-frame clones only, minus some. Of about 210,000 clones detected, around three fifths appear once; the ten largest clones hold roughly 4.2%. This clone showed up just a few times. Its matching antigen is unknown. Sample treatment: oral pan-JAK inhibitor, 5-10 mg twice daily. Findings of the study overall: Tissue-resident alphabeta T cells belonging to normal skin likewise get sequenced within scalp specimens. Administration of tofacitinib significantly diminished scalp clonality and expanded CD8+ clones within the top 100. Persistence of many expanded lesional clones was seen in scalp and blood during tofacitinib. Since there was just one nonresponder, nobody can yet say how baseline CD8+ expansion ties to response.

This clonotype was sampled from a human donor with alopecia areata. The starting material was CD4+ T cells sorted from blood, obtained at week 4, from a patient treated with tofacitinib.

The CDR3 sequence: CASTPGKGQGAPGEQYF. DNA of the CDR3: TGTGCCAGCACCCCGGGGAAGGGACAGGGGGCTCCGGGCGAGCAGTACTTC. The chain combines TRBV7-6 with TRBJ2-7; 12 nucleotides match TRBD1. CDR1 and CDR2 (germline): SGHVS, FNYEAQ. The CDR3 has 17 residues. The trim removed 7 bases at V and 6 bases at J, leaving 16 bases unmatched.